This TCR beta chain derives from a study of shared clonotypes between healthy human individuals. The assay was immunoSEQ multiplex PCR, and TCRdb's table has in-frame clones only and misses some. Seen here are 300,000 or so clones, roughly 70% observed once, and the top ten hold around 10%. V shed 6 bases and J 7 bases; nucleotides not matched to a gene: 13. The V gene's germline CDR1 is MNHEY and CDR2 SVGAGI. This CDR3 is built from 15 residues. The genes are TRBV6-5 and TRBJ1-2; 8 nucleotides line up with TRBD1. The sequencing input was memory CD4+ T cells sorted from blood. Described subset: CD45RA-negative fraction. The receptor was derived from a man under 40 in good health. As DNA, the CDR3 is TGTGCCAGCAGCCCAACCCGACAGGGGATCGGTGGCTACACCTTC. It yields the protein CASSPTRQGIGGYTF.